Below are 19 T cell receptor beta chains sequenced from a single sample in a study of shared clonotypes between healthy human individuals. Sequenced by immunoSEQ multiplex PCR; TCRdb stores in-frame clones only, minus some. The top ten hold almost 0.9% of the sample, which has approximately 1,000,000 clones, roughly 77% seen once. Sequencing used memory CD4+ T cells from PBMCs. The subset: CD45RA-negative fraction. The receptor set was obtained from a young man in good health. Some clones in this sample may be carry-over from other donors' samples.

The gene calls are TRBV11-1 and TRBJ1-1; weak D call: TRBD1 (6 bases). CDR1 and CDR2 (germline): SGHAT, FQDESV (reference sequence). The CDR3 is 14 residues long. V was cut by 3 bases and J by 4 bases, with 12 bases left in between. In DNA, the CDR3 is TGTGCCAGCAGCTTTGGCAGGGGTGGCACTGAAGCTTTCTTT. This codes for CASSFGRGGTEAFF.

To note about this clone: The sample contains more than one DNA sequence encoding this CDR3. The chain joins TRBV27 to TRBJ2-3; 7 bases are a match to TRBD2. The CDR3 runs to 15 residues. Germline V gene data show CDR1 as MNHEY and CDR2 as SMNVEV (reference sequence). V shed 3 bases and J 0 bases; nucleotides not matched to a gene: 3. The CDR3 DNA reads TGTGCCAGCAGTTTTAGCGGGCCCAGCACAGATACGCAGTATTTT. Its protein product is CASSFSGPSTDTQYF.

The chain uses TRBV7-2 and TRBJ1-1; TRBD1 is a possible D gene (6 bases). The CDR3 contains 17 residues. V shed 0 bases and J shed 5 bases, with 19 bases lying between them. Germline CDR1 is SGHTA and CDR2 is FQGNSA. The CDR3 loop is CASSLASLGRGGTEAFF. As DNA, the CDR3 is TGTGCCAGCAGCTTAGCCTCCCTCGGCAGGGGTGGTACTGAAGCTTTCTTT. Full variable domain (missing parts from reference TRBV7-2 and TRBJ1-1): GAGVSQSPSNKVTEKGKDVELRCDPISGHTALYWYRQSLGQGLEFLIYFQGNSAPDKSGLPSDRFSAERTGGSVSTLTIQRTQQEDSAVYLCASSLASLGRGGTEAFFGQGTRLTVV.

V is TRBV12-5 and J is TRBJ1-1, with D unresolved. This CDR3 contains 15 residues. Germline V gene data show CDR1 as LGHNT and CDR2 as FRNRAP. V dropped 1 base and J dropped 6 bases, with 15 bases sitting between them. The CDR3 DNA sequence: TGTGCTAGTGGTTTGGATTTGACCGCGGGGTCTGAAGCTTTCTTT. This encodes CASGLDLTAGSEAFF.

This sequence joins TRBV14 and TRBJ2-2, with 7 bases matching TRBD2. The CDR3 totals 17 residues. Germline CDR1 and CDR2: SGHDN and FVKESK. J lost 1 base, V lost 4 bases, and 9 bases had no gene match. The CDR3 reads CASSPWASSGNTGELFF. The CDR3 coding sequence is TGTGCCAGCAGCCCGTGGGCGTCTAGCGGGAACACCGGGGAGCTGTTTTTT.

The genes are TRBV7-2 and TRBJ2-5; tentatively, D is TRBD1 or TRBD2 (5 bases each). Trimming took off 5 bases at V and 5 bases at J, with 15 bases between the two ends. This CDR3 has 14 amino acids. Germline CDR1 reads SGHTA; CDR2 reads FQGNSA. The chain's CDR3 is CASSRGPQVETQYF. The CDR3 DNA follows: TGTGCCAGCAGCCGGGGCCCTCAGGTGGAGACCCAGTACTTC.

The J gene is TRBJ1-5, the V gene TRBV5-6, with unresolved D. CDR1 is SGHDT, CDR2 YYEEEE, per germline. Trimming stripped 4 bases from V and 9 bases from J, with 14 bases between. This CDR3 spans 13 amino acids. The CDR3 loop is CASSRRVGGPQHF. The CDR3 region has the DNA TGTGCCAGCAGCCGGAGGGTGGGCGGGCCCCAGCATTTT.

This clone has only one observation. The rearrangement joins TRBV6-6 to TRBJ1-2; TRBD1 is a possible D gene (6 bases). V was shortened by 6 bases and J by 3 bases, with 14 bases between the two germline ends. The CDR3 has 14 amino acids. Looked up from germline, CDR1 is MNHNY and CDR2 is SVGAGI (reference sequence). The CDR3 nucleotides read TGTGCCAGCAGGGAGGTAGGGGGGGACTATGGCTACACCTTC. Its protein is CASREVGGDYGYTF.

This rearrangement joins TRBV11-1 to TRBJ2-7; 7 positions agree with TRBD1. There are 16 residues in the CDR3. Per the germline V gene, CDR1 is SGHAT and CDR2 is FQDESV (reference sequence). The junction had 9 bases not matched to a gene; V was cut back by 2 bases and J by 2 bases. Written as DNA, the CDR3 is TGTGCCAGCAGCTTATTAGGGGGCCTCGACACCTACGAGCAGTACTTC. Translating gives CASSLLGGLDTYEQYF.

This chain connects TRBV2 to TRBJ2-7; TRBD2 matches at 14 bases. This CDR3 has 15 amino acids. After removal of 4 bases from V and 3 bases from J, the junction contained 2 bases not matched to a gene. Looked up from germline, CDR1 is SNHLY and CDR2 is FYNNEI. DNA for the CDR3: TGTGCCAGCAGTGGGACTAGCGGGAGGTACTACGAGCAGTACTTC. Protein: CASSGTSGRYYEQYF.

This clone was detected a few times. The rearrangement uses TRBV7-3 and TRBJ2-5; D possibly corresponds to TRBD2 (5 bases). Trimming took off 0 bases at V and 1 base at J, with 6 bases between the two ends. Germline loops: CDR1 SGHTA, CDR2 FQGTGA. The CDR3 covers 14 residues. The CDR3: CASSLTGAQETQYF. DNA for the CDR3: TGTGCCAGCAGCTTAACGGGAGCCCAAGAGACCCAGTACTTC.

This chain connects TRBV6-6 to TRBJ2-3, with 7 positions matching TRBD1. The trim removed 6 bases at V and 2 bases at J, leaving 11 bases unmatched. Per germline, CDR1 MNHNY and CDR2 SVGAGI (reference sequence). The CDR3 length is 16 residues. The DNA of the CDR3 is TGTGCCAGCAGGCCATCAACAGGGGCCCCCACAGATACGCAGTATTTT. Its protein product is CASRPSTGAPTDTQYF.

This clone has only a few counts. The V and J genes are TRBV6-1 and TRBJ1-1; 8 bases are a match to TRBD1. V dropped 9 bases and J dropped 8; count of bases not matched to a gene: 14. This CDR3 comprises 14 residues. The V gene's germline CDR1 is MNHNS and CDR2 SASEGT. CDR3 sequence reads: CASKTSGQAKEAFF. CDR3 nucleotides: TGTGCCAGTAAAACATCGGGACAGGCGAAAGAAGCTTTCTTT.

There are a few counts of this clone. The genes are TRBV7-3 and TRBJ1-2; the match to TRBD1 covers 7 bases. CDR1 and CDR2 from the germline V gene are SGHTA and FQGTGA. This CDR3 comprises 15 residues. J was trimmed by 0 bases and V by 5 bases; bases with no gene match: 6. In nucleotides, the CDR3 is TGTGCCAGCAGCCCCCGACAGGGAACTAACTATGGCTACACCTTC. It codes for CASSPRQGTNYGYTF. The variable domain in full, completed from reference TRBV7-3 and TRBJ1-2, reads GAGVSQTPSNKVTEKGKYVELRCDPISGHTALYWYRQSLGQGPEFLIYFQGTGAADDSGLPNDRFFAVRPEGSVSTLKIQRTERGDSAVYLCASSPRQGTNYGYTFGSGTRLTVV.

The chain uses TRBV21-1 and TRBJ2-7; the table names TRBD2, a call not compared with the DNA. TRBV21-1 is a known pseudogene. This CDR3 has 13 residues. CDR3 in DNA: TGTGCCAGCAGCAATCCCGGGGGACTGGAGCAATACTTC. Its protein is CASSNPGGLEQYF.

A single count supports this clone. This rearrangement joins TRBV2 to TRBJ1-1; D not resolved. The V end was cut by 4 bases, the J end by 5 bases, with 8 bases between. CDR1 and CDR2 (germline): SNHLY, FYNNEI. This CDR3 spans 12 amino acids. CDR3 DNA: TGTGCCAGCAGTGTGGAACGGACTGAAGCTTTCTTT. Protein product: CASSVERTEAFF.

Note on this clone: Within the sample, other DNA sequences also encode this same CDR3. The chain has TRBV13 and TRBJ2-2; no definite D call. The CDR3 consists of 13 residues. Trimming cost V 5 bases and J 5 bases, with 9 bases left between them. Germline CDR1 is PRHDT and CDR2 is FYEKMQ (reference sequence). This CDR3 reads CASSLRRTGELFF. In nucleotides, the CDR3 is TGTGCCAGCAGCCTAAGACGGACCGGGGAGCTGTTTTTT.

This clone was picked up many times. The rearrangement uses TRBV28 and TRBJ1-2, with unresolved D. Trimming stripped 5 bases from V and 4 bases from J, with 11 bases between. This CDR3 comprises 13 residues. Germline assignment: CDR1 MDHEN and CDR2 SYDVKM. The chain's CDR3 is CASSPPALYGYTF. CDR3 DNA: TGTGCCAGCAGTCCTCCCGCCCTCTATGGCTACACCTTC.

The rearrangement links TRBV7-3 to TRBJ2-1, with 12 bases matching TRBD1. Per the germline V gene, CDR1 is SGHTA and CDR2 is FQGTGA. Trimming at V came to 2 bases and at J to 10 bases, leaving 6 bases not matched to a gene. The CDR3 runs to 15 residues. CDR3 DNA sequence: TGTGCCAGCAGCTTAGGGACAGGGGGCGGTGACGAGCAGTTCTTC. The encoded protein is CASSLGTGGGDEQFF. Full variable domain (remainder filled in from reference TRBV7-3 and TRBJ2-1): GAGVSQTPSNKVTEKGKYVELRCDPISGHTALYWYRQSLGQGPEFLIYFQGTGAADDSGLPNDRFFAVRPEGSVSTLKIQRTERGDSAVYLCASSLGTGGGDEQFFGPGTRLTVL.